The rows below give T cell receptor beta chains drawn from one sample of a study of blood T cell repertoires in COVID-19. Sequencing was performed with immunoSEQ multiplex PCR; in TCRdb, only in-frame clones are kept and a portion is missing. The sample yields 80,000 to 95,000 clones, 65% to 85% seen once. The sequencing input was peripheral blood. These receptors all stem from an elderly man with active or convalescent COVID-19. CDR3s include the opening cysteine and the closing phenylalanine or tryptophan. D genes are given only for firm matches. Part of the rows lack a size; the others show once, few, many or a class for expanded clones.

abundance: -; d_gene: TRBD1; v_gene: TRBV6-4; j_gene: TRBJ1-2; CDR3aa: CASSEQGGQALSGYTF; CDR3nt: TGTGCCAGCAGTGAACAAGGGGGACAGGCCCTTTCCGGCTACACCTTC
abundance: few; d_gene: -; v_gene: TRBV11-2; j_gene: TRBJ2-2; CDR3aa: CASSLELASGELFF; CDR3nt: TGTGCCAGCAGCTTGGAACTAGCATCCGGGGAGCTGTTTTTT
abundance: -; d_gene: TRBD1; v_gene: TRBV14; j_gene: TRBJ2-5; CDR3aa: CASSSRDRVETQYF; CDR3nt: TGTGCCAGCAGCTCCCGGGACAGGGTGGAGACCCAGTACTTC
abundance: -; d_gene: -; v_gene: TRBV7-6; j_gene: TRBJ1-6; CDR3aa: CASSPGGWSSYNSPLHF; CDR3nt: TGTGCCAGCAGCCCCGGGGGGTGGAGCTCCTATAATTCACCCCTCCACTTT
abundance: -; d_gene: -; v_gene: TRBV6-5; j_gene: TRBJ1-1; CDR3aa: CASSFRPNTEAFF; CDR3nt: TGTGCCAGCAGTTTCAGGCCGAACACTGAAGCTTTCTTT
abundance: -; d_gene: -; v_gene: TRBV10-2; j_gene: TRBJ1-6; CDR3aa: CASSEGGYGASPLHF; CDR3nt: TGCGCCAGCAGTGAGGGGGGGTACGGCGCTTCACCCCTCCACTTT
abundance: -; d_gene: -; v_gene: TRBV12-3/TRBV12-4; j_gene: TRBJ1-3; CDR3aa: CASDQGSGNTIYF; CDR3nt: TGTGCCAGCGATCAGGGATCGGGAAACACCATATATTTT
abundance: few; d_gene: TRBD1; v_gene: TRBV2; j_gene: TRBJ1-4; CDR3aa: CASTTDRDREKLFF; CDR3nt: TGTGCCAGCACCACGGACAGGGACCGTGAAAAACTGTTTTTT
abundance: -; d_gene: TRBD2; v_gene: TRBV5-1; j_gene: TRBJ2-7; CDR3aa: CASSLVAGGQNYEQYF; CDR3nt: TGCGCCAGCAGCTTGGTAGCGGGGGGCCAAAACTACGAGCAGTACTTC
abundance: -; d_gene: -; v_gene: TRBV21-1; j_gene: TRBJ2-7; CDR3aa: CASRGHEQYF; CDR3nt: TGTGCCAGCAGGGGCCACGAGCAGTACTTC
abundance: -; d_gene: -; v_gene: TRBV29-1; j_gene: TRBJ2-7; CDR3aa: CSVEGVSYEQYF; CDR3nt: TGCAGCGTTGAGGGAGTCTCCTACGAGCAGTACTTC
abundance: few; d_gene: TRBD1; v_gene: TRBV3-1/TRBV3-2; j_gene: TRBJ1-6; CDR3aa: CASRTGEDSPLHF; CDR3nt: TGTGCCAGCAGGACAGGGGAGGATTCACCCCTCCACTTT
abundance: -; d_gene: TRBD1; v_gene: TRBV4-3; j_gene: TRBJ2-7; CDR3aa: CASSRETGVEQYF; CDR3nt: TGCGCCAGCAGCCGAGAGACAGGGGTTGAGCAGTACTTC
abundance: -; d_gene: TRBD1; v_gene: TRBV14; j_gene: TRBJ1-6; CDR3aa: CASSQVEAGGSPLHF; CDR3nt: TGTGCCAGCAGCCAAGTGGAGGCAGGGGGCTCACCCCTCCACTTT
abundance: -; d_gene: TRBD1; v_gene: TRBV5-6; j_gene: TRBJ2-4; CDR3aa: CASSIRDRLILAKNIQYF; CDR3nt: TGTGCCAGCAGCATCCGGGACAGACTGATACTAGCCAAAAACATTCAGTACTTC
abundance: -; d_gene: -; v_gene: TRBV7-9; j_gene: TRBJ2-3; CDR3aa: CASSELAGLGTQYF; CDR3nt: TGTGCCAGCAGCGAACTGGCGGGGCTGGGTACGCAGTATTTT
abundance: -; d_gene: -; v_gene: TRBV3-1/TRBV3-2; j_gene: TRBJ2-7; CDR3aa: CASSQGGRRYEQYF; CDR3nt: TGTGCCAGCAGCCAAGGCGGCAGGAGGTACGAGCAGTACTTC
abundance: -; d_gene: -; v_gene: TRBV10-3; j_gene: TRBJ1-1; CDR3aa: CAISDGGLNTEAFF; CDR3nt: TGTGCCATCAGTGACGGGGGGCTGAACACTGAAGCTTTCTTT
abundance: -; d_gene: TRBD1; v_gene: TRBV28; j_gene: TRBJ2-3; CDR3aa: CASALPGQGRHTQYF; CDR3nt: TGTGCCAGCGCCCTCCCGGGACAGGGTCGACATACGCAGTATTTT
abundance: once; d_gene: TRBD1; v_gene: TRBV25-1; j_gene: TRBJ1-2; CDR3aa: CASSATGIYTF; CDR3nt: TGTGCCAGCAGTGCGACAGGGATCTACACCTTC
abundance: once; d_gene: TRBD2; v_gene: TRBV5-1; j_gene: TRBJ2-1; CDR3aa: CASSSIRLAGGPNEQFF; CDR3nt: TGCGCCAGCAGCTCTATTAGACTAGCGGGGGGGCCCAATGAGCAGTTCTTC
abundance: -; d_gene: -; v_gene: TRBV25-1; j_gene: TRBJ1-6; CDR3aa: CASGYRDHSSPLHF; CDR3nt: TGTGCCAGCGGATACAGGGACCACAGTTCACCCCTCCACTTT
abundance: -; d_gene: -; v_gene: TRBV27; j_gene: TRBJ2-5; CDR3aa: CASSWVLTGTQYF; CDR3nt: TGTGCCAGCAGTTGGGTCCTAACAGGGACCCAGTACTTC
abundance: -; d_gene: TRBD2; v_gene: TRBV5-4; j_gene: TRBJ2-5; CDR3aa: CASTNGGARETQYF; CDR3nt: TGTGCCAGCACGAACGGGGGGGCCCGGGAGACCCAGTACTTC